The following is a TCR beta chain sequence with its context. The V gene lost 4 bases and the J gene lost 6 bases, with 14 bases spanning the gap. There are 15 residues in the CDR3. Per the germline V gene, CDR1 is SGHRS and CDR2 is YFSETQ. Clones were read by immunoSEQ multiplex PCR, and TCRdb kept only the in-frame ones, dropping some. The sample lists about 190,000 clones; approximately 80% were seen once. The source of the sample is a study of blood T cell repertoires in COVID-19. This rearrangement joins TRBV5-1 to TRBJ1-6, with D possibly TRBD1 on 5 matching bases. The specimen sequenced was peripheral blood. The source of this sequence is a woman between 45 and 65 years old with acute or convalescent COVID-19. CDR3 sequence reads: CASSRIDSLNSPLHF. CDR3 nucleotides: TGCGCCAGCAGCCGAATCGACAGCCTTAATTCACCCCTCCACTTT.